This TCR beta chain was retrieved from a study of CD8+ T cells in alopecia areata (dated by TCRdb to the late 2010s). Concerning the study at large: Treated patients were enrolled in an open-label pilot trial of oral tofacitinib at 5 to 10 mg twice daily for moderate-to-severe alopecia areata. RNA was obtained with the PAXgene miRNA kit for fixed scalp, the miRNeasy kit for PBMCs, and the RNeasy kit for mouse skin. Disease severity in treated patients was measured with the SALT score, which quantifies the percentage of affected scalp surface area. Clonality in the scalp was compared among normal scalp (n=4), patchy alopecia areata scalp (n=8), and alopecia totalis/universalis scalp (n=8). Patients stayed on tofacitinib for 6 to 18 months and then had 6 months of follow-up off drug so that delayed response and recurrence could be assessed. On the human side, TCRbeta sequencing was run on scalp tissue and on sorted CD4+ and CD8+ peripheral blood T cells from healthy controls and from alopecia areata patients with either patchy or totalis/universalis disease. Patients on tofacitinib were biopsied at baseline and after 4 and 24 weeks of treatment, and several of the patients also had a later scalp biopsy. TCRbeta CDR3 regions were amplified by immunoSEQ multiplex PCR using 35 Vbeta forward and 13 Jbeta reverse primers. To study T cell clonal expansion in alopecia areata, the researchers applied high-throughput TCRbeta sequencing to both the C3H/HeJ mouse model and human patients.

Broad study findings and their caveats: Because the treated cohort was small and included a single nonresponder, larger studies are needed to assess links between baseline CD8+ expansion and response. Scalp TCR repertoire analysis is complicated because resident alphabeta T cells in normal human skin are also sequenced, whereas mouse skin is dominated by gammadelta T cells. Scalp clonality and the number of expanded CD8+ clones among the top 100 scalp clones were significantly decreased by tofacitinib. Compared with normal scalp, lesional scalp, particularly in alopecia totalis/universalis, had higher clonality and more expanded CD8+ clones, which suggests antigenic drive. Many expanded lesional clones persisted in scalp and blood during tofacitinib treatment, which may partly explain relapse after stopping treatment. Shared TCR sequences between patients were less evident than in mice, which may be partly attributable to HLA diversity in the patient population.

Regarding this clone: Its specific antigen is unknown. No per-base quality is available; no much larger clone lies one base away.

The library was built by means of the immunoSEQ multiplex PCR assay. For TCR sequencing, RNA was extracted from every sample and reverse transcribed into cDNA to serve as template. SuperScript III was used for first-strand cDNA synthesis, primed with a 2:1 mix of oligo-dT and random hexamers. A synthetic immune receptor repertoire was used to measure amplification bias, and any remaining bias was corrected computationally. From the authors' description of their analysis: Raw reads were preprocessed to remove errors, and CDR3 was defined according to IMGT conventions as the region from the conserved cysteine to phenylalanine. Clonality was calculated as 1 minus Shannon entropy normalized by log2 of the number of productive unique TCRs. Scalp TCRbeta sequences were cross-referenced with sorted blood CD4 and CD8 repertoires so that the CD4 or CD8 identity of scalp clones could be inferred. TCRdb's version of the immuneACCESS table is confined to in-frame rearrangements and falls short of the full clone set. An unresolved V gene accounts for under half of the shortfall where checked; the remainder is of unknown origin. That table is the source of V, J and clone size, and D and trimming were worked out from the DNA. The table for this sample lists roughly 140,000 clones; roughly 80% of them were counted only once. The ten largest clones capture approximately 25% of the sample.

Read against the paper, the sample's time point label means: about 4 weeks on oral tofacitinib. The treatment or condition tag for this specimen amounts to: oral pan-JAK inhibitor, 5-10 mg twice daily. Peripheral blood and lesional scalp punch biopsies were obtained from patients with alopecia areata. PBMCs were isolated by density centrifugation and stained for CD3, CD4 and CD8, after which CD4+ and CD8+ T cells were sorted on a FACSAria. The junction shows trimming of 2 bases on V and 2 bases on J, plus 10 bases between the germline ends. The CDR3 measures 14 amino acids from cysteine to phenylalanine. Only CDR3 DNA remains: 42 bases, in frame from the first base. Based on the germline V gene (reference sequence), the CDR1 and CDR2 sequences are MNHEY and SMNVEV.

The TCR comes from a human donor with alopecia areata. The sequence is built from TRBV27 and TRBJ2-7; the D gene cannot be resolved beyond TRBD1 or TRBD2, each matching 5 bases. The material sequenced was CD8+ T cells sorted from blood, taken at week 4, from a patient treated with tofacitinib. The CDR3 region: CASSLEGSAYEQYF. In nucleotides, the sequence is TGTGCCAGCAGTTTAGAGGGGTCAGCCTACGAGCAGTACTTC.